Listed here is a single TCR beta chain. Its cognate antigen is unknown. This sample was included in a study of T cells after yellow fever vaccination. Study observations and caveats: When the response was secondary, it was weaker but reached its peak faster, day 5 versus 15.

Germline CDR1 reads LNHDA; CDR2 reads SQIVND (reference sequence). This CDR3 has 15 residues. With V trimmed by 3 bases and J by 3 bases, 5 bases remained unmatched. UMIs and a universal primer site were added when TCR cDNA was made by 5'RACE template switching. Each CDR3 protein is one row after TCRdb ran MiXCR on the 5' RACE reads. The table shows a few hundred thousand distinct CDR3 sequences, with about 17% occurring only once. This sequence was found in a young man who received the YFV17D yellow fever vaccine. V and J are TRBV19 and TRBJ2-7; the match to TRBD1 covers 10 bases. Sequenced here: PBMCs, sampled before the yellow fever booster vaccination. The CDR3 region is CASSMGQGSHYEQYF. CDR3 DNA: TGTGCCAGTAGTATGGGACAGGGGTCTCACTACGAGCAGTACTTC. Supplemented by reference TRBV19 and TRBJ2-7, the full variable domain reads DGGITQSPKYLFRKEGQNVTLSCEQNLNHDAMYWYRQDPGQGLRLIYYSQIVNDFQKGDIAEGYSVSREKKESFPLTVTSAQKNPTAFYLCASSMGQGSHYEQYFGPGTRLTVT.